Each of the 18 T cell receptor beta chains below was sequenced from the same sample in a study of blood T cell repertoires in COVID-19. The method was immunoSEQ multiplex PCR; TCRdb's version includes in-frame clones alone and lacks a portion of them. Of roughly 75,000 clones in the sample, just under 85% were seen once. The sample was peripheral blood. The receptors stem from a man aged 70-80 years with acute or convalescent COVID-19.

The genes are TRBV27 and TRBJ1-2, with D possibly matching TRBD1 (5 bases). The CDR3 contains 13 residues. Germline loops: CDR1 MNHEY, CDR2 SMNVEV (reference sequence). V was cut by 5 bases and J by 8 bases, with 15 bases left in between. CDR3 protein: CASSDPGYEGYTF. The CDR3 DNA sequence: TGTGCCAGCAGTGACCCAGGGTACGAAGGCTACACCTTC.

This chain links TRBV7-9 with TRBJ1-1; D gene unclear. Trimming removed 5 bases at V and 5 bases at J, with 6 bases between. The CDR3 is 11 residues long. The V gene's germline CDR1 is SEHNR and CDR2 FQNEAQ (reference sequence). For the CDR3, the DNA is TGTGCCAGCAGCCCACAGACTGAAGCTTTCTTT. It yields the protein CASSPQTEAFF.

The CDR3 sequence is CASSLGFSSYNEQFF. CDR3 DNA: TGTGCCAGCAGCTTGGGCTTCAGCTCCTACAATGAGCAGTTCTTC. The V gene is TRBV7-3, the J gene TRBJ2-1; D call uncertain. CDR1 and CDR2 from the germline V gene are SGHTA and FQGTGA. The ends were cut back, 3 bases at V and 0 bases at J, with 9 bases in the middle. CDR3 length: 15 amino acids. Full variable domain (outside the CDR3, taken from reference TRBV7-3 and TRBJ2-1): GAGVSQTPSNKVTEKGKYVELRCDPISGHTALYWYRQSLGQGPEFLIYFQGTGAADDSGLPNDRFFAVRPEGSVSTLKIQRTERGDSAVYLCASSLGFSSYNEQFFGPGTRLTVL.

This chain connects TRBV7-9 to TRBJ2-2, with 7 bases lining up with TRBD1. V shed 5 bases and J 3 bases; nucleotides not matched to a gene: 9. The CDR3 has 16 amino acids. CDR1 is SEHNR and CDR2 is FQNEAQ in the germline V gene (reference sequence). In nucleotides, the CDR3 is TGTGCCAGCAGCCCCCGGGCCAGGGGGTACACCGGGGAGCTGTTTTTT. It yields the protein CASSPRARGYTGELFF.

This clone appeared a single time. The CDR3 DNA follows: TGTGCCAGCAGCCTCGGGGCCTCTAGCGGGAGTCTCCCGGGCTCAGATACGCAGTATTTT. Translating it yields CASSLGASSGSLPGSDTQYF. The chain carries TRBV11-3 and TRBJ2-3; 10 nucleotides line up with TRBD2. The CDR3 covers 20 residues. Germline V gene sequence: CDR1 SGHNT, CDR2 YENEEA. With 5 bases clipped from V and 4 bases from J, the junction kept 21 bases outside the gene matches.

The V call is TRBV2, the J call TRBJ2-1; 10 bases fit TRBD2. The CDR3 length is 16 residues. Germline V gene data show CDR1 as SNHLY and CDR2 as FYNNEI. V lost 6 bases and J lost 0; bases outside the gene matches: 5. As DNA, the CDR3 is TGTGCCAGCAGGAAACAGCGGGAGGGCTCCTACAATGAGCAGTTCTTC. This encodes CASRKQREGSYNEQFF.

In DNA, the CDR3 is TGTGCCAGCAGCGTAGACGGACTAGCGCTCGAGCAGTACTTC. Amino acids: CASSVDGLALEQYF. The rearrangement links TRBV9 to TRBJ2-7; 9 nucleotides agree with TRBD2. The V gene end was trimmed by 0 bases and the J gene end by 6 bases; junction bases not matched to a gene: 4. Per germline, CDR1 SGDLS and CDR2 YYNGEE. CDR3 length equals 14 residues.

The chain couples TRBV11-2 to TRBJ2-3, with no clear D. Trimming cost V 5 bases and J 6 bases, with 18 bases left between them. The CDR3 runs to 15 residues. Germline V gives CDR1 SGHAT, CDR2 FQNNGV. In DNA form, the CDR3 reads TGTGCCAGCAGCCCCCTCAATTCCTACGGGGATACGCAGTATTTT. Its protein is CASSPLNSYGDTQYF.

V gene TRBV7-9 combines with J gene TRBJ2-5; D remains ambiguous. The CDR3 totals 13 residues. Germline CDR1 is SEHNR and CDR2 is FQNEAQ (reference sequence). V dropped 9 bases and J dropped 2 bases, with 13 bases sitting between them. The CDR3 DNA is TGTGCCAGTCTGGATGGGCTGCAAGAGACCCAGTACTTC. It translates to CASLDGLQETQYF.

The chain combines TRBV6-2 or TRBV6-3 with TRBJ2-5, with D tentatively TRBD1 (6 bases). The germline CDR1 and CDR2 sequences are MNHEY and SVGEGT. V lost 6 bases and J lost 5, with 13 bases in between. The CDR3 consists of 13 residues. The CDR3 reads CASSPNRVETQYF. The CDR3 DNA follows: TGTGCCAGCAGCCCAAACAGGGTTGAGACCCAGTACTTC.

V and J are TRBV7-6 and TRBJ2-7; TRBD1 matches at 7 bases. The length of the CDR3 is 14 residues. The V gene's germline CDR1 is SGHVS and CDR2 FNYEAQ. With 6 bases clipped from V and 5 bases from J, the junction kept 10 bases outside the gene matches. The CDR3 sequence: CASRSGQSGDEQYF. The CDR3 nucleotides are TGTGCCAGCAGGTCGGGACAGTCAGGCGACGAGCAGTACTTC.

This rearrangement joins TRBV9 to TRBJ2-6; D is unclear. The CDR3 totals 14 residues. Trimming left V 3 bases short and J 2 bases short, with 6 bases between. The germline V gene encodes CDR1 SGDLS and CDR2 YYNGEE. DNA of the CDR3: TGTGCCAGCAGCGCAGTGCCTGGGGCCAACGTCCTGACTTTC. Its protein product is CASSAVPGANVLTF.

V is TRBV28 and J is TRBJ1-1; 7 bases are a match to TRBD1. The CDR3 sequence is 14 residues long. Per germline, CDR1 MDHEN and CDR2 SYDVKM. V was pared by 6 bases and J by 4 bases, with 8 bases of the junction left unmatched. CDR3 DNA sequence: TGTGCCAGCAGGCCGCAGGGGGGAGGCACTGAAGCTTTCTTT. Translation gives CASRPQGGGTEAFF.

The chain has TRBV6-6 and TRBJ2-2; TRBD2 agrees at 7 bases. V lost 11 bases to trimming and J lost 5 bases; unmatched junction nucleotides: 11. Per the germline V gene, CDR1 is MNHNY and CDR2 is SVGAGI (reference sequence). The CDR3 is made up of 14 amino acids. CDR3 in amino acids: CAATRWGGTGELFF. The CDR3 DNA reads TGTGCCGCGACCCGATGGGGAGGGACCGGGGAGCTGTTTTTT.

In its sample, this clone was seen once. The CDR3 DNA sequence: TGTGCCACCAGTGATTCCCACCTAGCGGGAGTCGACACCGGGGAGCTGTTTTTT. Translating it yields CATSDSHLAGVDTGELFF. The V gene is TRBV24-1, the J gene TRBJ2-2; 10 bases match TRBD2. Germline-derived CDR1 and CDR2 are KGHDR and SFDVKD. With V trimmed by 2 bases and J by 3 bases, 8 bases remained unmatched. This CDR3 comprises 18 residues.

The V and J genes are TRBV4-1 and TRBJ2-2, with 11 bases lining up with TRBD1. CDR1 and CDR2 from the germline V gene are MGHRA and YSYEKL. The ends lost 2 bases at V and 6 bases at J; junction bases unmatched: 11. The CDR3 has 18 residues. The DNA for the CDR3 is TGCGCCAGCAGCCAAACCGGGACAGGGGGTCGAAACTCCGGGGAGCTGTTTTTT. Its translation: CASSQTGTGGRNSGELFF.

The chain uses TRBV24-1 and TRBJ2-7, with 10 bases aligning to TRBD1. The CDR3 is 13 residues long. CDR1 KGHDR and CDR2 SFDVKD come from the germline V gene. The J segment lost 12 bases and the V segment lost 2 bases, leaving 6 bases of the junction unmatched. The chain's CDR3 is CATSDYGTGVWYF. The CDR3 DNA sequence: TGTGCCACCAGTGATTATGGGACAGGGGTCTGGTACTTC.

The J gene is TRBJ2-1, the V gene TRBV5-4; 8 nucleotides line up with TRBD2. From germline, CDR1 is SGHNT and CDR2 YYREEE (reference sequence). This CDR3 has 13 residues. V shed 6 bases and J 8 bases; nucleotides not matched to a gene: 7. The CDR3 loop reads CASTIAGRDEQFF. In DNA form, the CDR3 reads TGTGCCAGCACAATAGCGGGACGCGATGAGCAGTTCTTC.